Presented here are 18 T cell receptor beta chains from one specimen sequenced in a study of CD8+CD57+ T cells in acquired aplastic anemia. It was patients with CD8+CD57+ cell expansion by flow cytometry who were chosen for sequencing. It was genomic DNA that served as the template for profiling TCR beta VDJ and CDR3. TCRdb called the reads again in MiXCR, with one record for every CDR3 protein. The sample holds more than 150,000 distinct CDR3 sequences, 48% seen once. The specimen was sorted CD4+, CD8+, or CD8+CD57+ T cells (not recorded which) from PBMCs. All receptors derive from a human donor with aplastic anemia.

CDR3 in amino acids: CASIDPGANVLTF. CDR3 DNA sequence: TGTGCCAGCATAGATCCCGGGGCCAACGTCCTGACTTTC. The gene calls are TRBV4-2 and TRBJ2-6; D remains unclear. V was shortened by 7 bases and J by 4 bases, with 8 bases between the two germline ends. Germline V lookup: CDR1 LGHNA, CDR2 YNFKEQ. The length of the CDR3 is 13 residues.

This clonotype has more than one count but fewer than ten. The chain is built from TRBV29-1 and TRBJ2-1; D assignment may be TRBD1 or TRBD2 (6 bases each). With 4 bases removed from V and 5 bases from J, the gap between germline ends came to 12 bases. Germline V gives CDR1 SQVTM, CDR2 ANQGSEA. CDR3 length equals 13 residues. Here the CDR3 DNA reads TGCAGCGTTGTGGGAAGGGGGGACAATGAGCAGTTCTTC. It yields the protein CSVVGRGDNEQFF.

The chain recombines TRBV6-2 or TRBV6-3 with TRBJ2-7; 11 nucleotides align to TRBD2. This CDR3 comprises 15 residues. Germline lookup yields CDR1 MNHEY and CDR2 SVGEGT. Trimming cost V 4 bases and J 6 bases; bases outside gene matches: 8. The CDR3 is CASSLLAGGPLEQYF. DNA for the CDR3: TGTGCCAGCAGTTTATTAGCGGGAGGGCCCCTCGAGCAGTACTTC.

V gene TRBV20-1 combines with J gene TRBJ2-5, with 7 nucleotides matching TRBD2. Trimming removed 5 bases from V and 4 bases from J; junction bases left unmatched: 1. This CDR3 is built from 11 residues. Germline V lookup: CDR1 DFQATT, CDR2 SNEGSKA (reference sequence). The CDR3: CSAWEGETQYF. The DNA of the CDR3 is TGCAGTGCTTGGGAGGGAGAGACCCAGTACTTC.

The sample holds a few counts of this clonotype. This chain connects TRBV29-1 to TRBJ1-2, with D possibly TRBD1 on 5 matching bases. Germline values: CDR1 SQVTM, CDR2 ANQGSEA. This CDR3 has 12 residues. The V and J ends lost 4 bases and 6 bases respectively, with 12 bases between them. The CDR3 nucleotides are TGCAGCGTTGTAGTGACAGCTGATGGCTACACCTTC. Translated, it gives CSVVVTADGYTF.

The chain couples TRBV10-3 to TRBJ1-2, with a possible D match to TRBD1 (5 bases). V lost 4 bases, J lost 7 bases, and 13 bases lay in between. Looked up from germline, CDR1 is ENHRY and CDR2 is SYGVKD. The CDR3 runs to 13 residues. The chain's CDR3 is CAISVETGGGYTF. The CDR3 nucleotides are TGTGCCATCAGTGTGGAAACCGGGGGTGGCTACACCTTC.

The rearrangement links TRBV4-1 to TRBJ2-7; a possible D gene is TRBD1 (5 bases). Germline loops: CDR1 MGHRA, CDR2 YSYEKL. Trimming left V 1 base short and J 3 bases short, with 7 bases between. There are 13 residues in the CDR3. The CDR3 protein is CASSQGGDYEQYF. The CDR3 nucleotides read TGCGCCAGCAGCCAAGGGGGCGACTACGAGCAGTACTTC.

This clonotype was observed a single time. This sequence joins TRBV10-3 and TRBJ2-7; 11 bases line up with TRBD1. This CDR3 is built from 13 residues. Trimming removed 6 bases from V and 5 bases from J; junction bases left unmatched: 3. Germline loops: CDR1 ENHRY, CDR2 SYGVKD. For the CDR3, the DNA is TGTGCCATCAGGGGACAGGGGGAGGACGAGCAGTACTTC. Translating it yields CAIRGQGEDEQYF.

V usage is TRBV20-1 and J usage is TRBJ2-2, with 7 bases aligning to TRBD2. The V segment lost 0 bases and the J segment 6 bases; nucleotides outside the gene matches: 7. This CDR3 contains 15 residues. Germline CDR1 DFQATT, CDR2 SNEGSKA (reference sequence). The CDR3 DNA is TGCAGTGCTAGAGATCCGGCTAGCGGAGCCGGGGAGCTGTTTTTT. Encoded protein: CSARDPASGAGELFF.

This clonotype showed up just a few times. This chain joins TRBV7-9 and TRBJ2-7; D is uncertain. Germline V lookup: CDR1 SEHNR, CDR2 FQNEAQ (reference sequence). This CDR3 is 13 amino acids long. V was pared by 5 bases and J by 2 bases, with 10 bases between. Written as DNA, the CDR3 is TGTGCCAGCAGCCCGGACCCCACCTACGAGCAGTACTTC. Protein sequence: CASSPDPTYEQYF.

Concerning this clonotype: Being one base from a much bigger clone, this may be a read error. Since no conserved phenylalanine or tryptophan closes the CDR3, a read error is the likely cause. This rearrangement joins TRBV6-1 to TRBJ1-1; D remains unclear. The CDR3 covers 14 residues. CDR1 MNHNS and CDR2 SASEGT come from the germline V gene. Deletions cut 7 bases from V and 0 bases from J, with 12 bases between. The CDR3 nucleotides are TGTGCCAGCACGACGGGAGGTTTGAACACTGAAGCTTTCCTT. Its protein product is CASTTGGLNTEAFL.

This chain links TRBV9 with TRBJ1-1; D may be TRBD1 (5 bases). In germline, CDR1 is SGDLS, CDR2 YYNGEE. CDR3 length equals 12 residues. V was cut by 7 bases and J by 1 base, with 8 bases left in between. DNA for the CDR3: TGTGCCAGCGGGGGGGAGAACACTGAAGCTTTCTTT. The encoded protein is CASGGENTEAFF.

This clonotype was seen many times. The chain is built from TRBV7-6 and TRBJ2-7; 8 bases are shared with TRBD2. The germline CDR1 and CDR2 sequences are SGHVS and FNYEAQ. Losses at the gene ends were 1 base for V and 2 bases for J; bases not matched to a gene: 10. This CDR3 has 17 amino acids. CDR3 nucleotide sequence: TGTGCCAGCAGCTTAGTCGGGGGGGCTCCAACCCCCTACGAGCAGTACTTC. As protein: CASSLVGGAPTPYEQYF. The full variable domain, with the rest looked up from reference TRBV7-6 and TRBJ2-7, is GAGVSQSPRYKVTKRGQDVALRCDPISGHVSLYWYRQALGQGPEFLTYFNYEAQQDKSGLPNDRFSAERPEGSISTLTIQRTEQRDSAMYRCASSLVGGAPTPYEQYFGPGTRLTVT.

Many counts were recorded for this clonotype. The genes are TRBV5-5 and TRBJ1-6, with 9 bases matching TRBD1. Germline V CDR1 and CDR2: SGHKS, YYEKEE (reference sequence). The CDR3 covers 16 residues. J gave up 8 bases and V 1 base, and 7 bases lay outside the gene matches. The CDR3 sequence is CASSLSPGQGDSPLHF. The CDR3 bases are TGTGCCAGCAGCTTGAGTCCGGGACAGGGAGATTCACCCCTCCACTTT.

V and J are TRBV10-2 and TRBJ1-1; no definite D call. The length of the CDR3 is 12 residues. Germline V gene sequence: CDR1 WSHSY, CDR2 SAAADI. Trimming left V 1 base short and J 8 bases short, with 8 bases between. CDR3 bases: TGCGCCAGCAGTGAGTGGGGATCGGAAGCTTTCTTT. It encodes CASSEWGSEAFF.

This sequence joins TRBV10-3 and TRBJ1-1, with a weak D call TRBD1 (6 bases). Germline CDR1 is ENHRY and CDR2 is SYGVKD. The CDR3 contains 16 residues. Deletions cut 7 bases from V and 0 bases from J, with 18 bases between. CDR3 sequence reads: CAITEAGGAMNTEAFF. The CDR3 DNA sequence: TGTGCCATCACTGAAGCGGGGGGGGCCATGAACACTGAAGCTTTCTTT.

The chain combines TRBV24-1 with TRBJ2-2; D gene unclear. The CDR3 spans 12 residues. V gave up 9 bases and J gave up 1 base, with 5 bases separating them. From germline, CDR1 is KGHDR and CDR2 SFDVKD. DNA of the CDR3: TGTGCCACCGGGATGAACACCGGGGAGCTGTTTTTT. Its translation is CATGMNTGELFF.

Points on this clonotype: A read error is likely, as this CDR3 ends without the conserved phenylalanine or tryptophan. It is unclear where the CDR3 begins or ends on the DNA, so no DNA is shown, and the CDR3 is as TCRdb lists it. The gene calls are TRBV7-2 and TRBJ1-1. A total of 11 residues make up the CDR3, ends included. The germline V gene has CDR1 SGHTA and CDR2 FQGNSA. The chain's CDR3 is CASSLYAEFKL.